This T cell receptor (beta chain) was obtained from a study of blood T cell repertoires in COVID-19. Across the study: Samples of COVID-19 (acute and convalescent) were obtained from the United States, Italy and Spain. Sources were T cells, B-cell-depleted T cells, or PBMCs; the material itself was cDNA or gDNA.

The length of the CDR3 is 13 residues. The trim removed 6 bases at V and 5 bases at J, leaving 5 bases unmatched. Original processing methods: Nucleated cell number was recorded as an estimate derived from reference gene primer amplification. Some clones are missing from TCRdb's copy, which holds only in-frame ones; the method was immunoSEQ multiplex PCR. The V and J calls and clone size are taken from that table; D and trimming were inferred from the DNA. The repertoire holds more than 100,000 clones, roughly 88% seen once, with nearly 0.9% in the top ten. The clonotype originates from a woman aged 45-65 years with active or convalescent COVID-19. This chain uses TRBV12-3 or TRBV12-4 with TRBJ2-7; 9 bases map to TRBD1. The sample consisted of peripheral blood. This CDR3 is CASSRNRGHEQYF. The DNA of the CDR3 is TGTGCCAGCAGCCGTAACAGGGGGCACGAGCAGTACTTC.